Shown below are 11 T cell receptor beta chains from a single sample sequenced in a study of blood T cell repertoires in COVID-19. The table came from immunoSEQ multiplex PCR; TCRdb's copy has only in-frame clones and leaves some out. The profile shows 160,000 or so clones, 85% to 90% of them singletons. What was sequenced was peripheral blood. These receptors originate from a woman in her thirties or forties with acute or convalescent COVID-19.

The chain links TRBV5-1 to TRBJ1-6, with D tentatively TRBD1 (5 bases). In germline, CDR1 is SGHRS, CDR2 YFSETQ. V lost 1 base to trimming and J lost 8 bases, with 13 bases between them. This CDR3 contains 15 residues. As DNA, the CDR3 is TGCGCCAGCAGCTTGCGTAGACAGCCCGATTCACCCCTCCACTTT. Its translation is CASSLRRQPDSPLHF.

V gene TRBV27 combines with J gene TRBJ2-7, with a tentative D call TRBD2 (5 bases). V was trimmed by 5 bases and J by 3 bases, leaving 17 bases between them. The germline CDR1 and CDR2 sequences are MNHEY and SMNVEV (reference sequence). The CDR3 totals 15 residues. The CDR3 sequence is CASSPPGWGSYEQYF. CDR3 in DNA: TGTGCCAGCAGTCCTCCGGGGTGGGGAAGCTACGAGCAGTACTTC.

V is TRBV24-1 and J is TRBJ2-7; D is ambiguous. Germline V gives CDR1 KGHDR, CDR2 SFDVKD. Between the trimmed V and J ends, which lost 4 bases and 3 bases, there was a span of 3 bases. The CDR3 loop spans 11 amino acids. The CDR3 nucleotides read TGTGCCACCAGTGACTACTACGAGCAGTACTTC. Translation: CATSDYYEQYF.

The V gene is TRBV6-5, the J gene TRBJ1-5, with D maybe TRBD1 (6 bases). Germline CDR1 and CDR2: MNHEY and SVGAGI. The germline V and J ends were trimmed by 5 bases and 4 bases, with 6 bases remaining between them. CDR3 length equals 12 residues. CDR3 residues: CASSQGNQPQHF. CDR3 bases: TGTGCCAGCAGTCAGGGGAATCAGCCCCAGCATTTT.

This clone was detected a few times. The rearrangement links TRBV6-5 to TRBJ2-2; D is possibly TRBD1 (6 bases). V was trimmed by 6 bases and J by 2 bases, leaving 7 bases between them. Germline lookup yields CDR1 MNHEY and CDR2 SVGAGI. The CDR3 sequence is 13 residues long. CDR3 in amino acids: CASRGHNTGELFF. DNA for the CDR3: TGTGCCAGCAGGGGACATAACACCGGGGAGCTGTTTTTT.

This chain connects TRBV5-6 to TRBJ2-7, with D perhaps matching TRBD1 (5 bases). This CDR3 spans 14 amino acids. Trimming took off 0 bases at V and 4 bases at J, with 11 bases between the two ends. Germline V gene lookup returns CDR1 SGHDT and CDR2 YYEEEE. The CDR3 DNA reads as TGTGCCAGCAGCTTGGGACAGAGTTTATACGAGCAGTACTTC. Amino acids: CASSLGQSLYEQYF.

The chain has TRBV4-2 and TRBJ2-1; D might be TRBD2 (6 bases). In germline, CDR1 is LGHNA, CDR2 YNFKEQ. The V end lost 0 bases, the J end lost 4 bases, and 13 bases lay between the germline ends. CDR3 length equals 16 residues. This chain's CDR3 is CASSQEGSGEYNEQFF. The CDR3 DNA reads TGTGCCAGCAGCCAAGAAGGGTCGGGGGAGTACAATGAGCAGTTCTTC.

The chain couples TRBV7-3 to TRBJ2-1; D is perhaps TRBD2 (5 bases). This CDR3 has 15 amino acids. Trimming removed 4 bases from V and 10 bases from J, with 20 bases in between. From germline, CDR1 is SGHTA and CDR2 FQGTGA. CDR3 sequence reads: CASSSPEHGVAEQFF. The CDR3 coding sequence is TGTGCCAGCAGCTCCCCCGAGCACGGGGTTGCGGAGCAGTTCTTC.

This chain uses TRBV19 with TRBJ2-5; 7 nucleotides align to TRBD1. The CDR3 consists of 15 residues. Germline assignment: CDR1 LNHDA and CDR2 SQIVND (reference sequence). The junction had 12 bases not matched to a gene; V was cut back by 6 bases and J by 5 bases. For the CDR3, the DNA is TGTGCCAGTAGCCTCGACAGGGCATTCCGCGAGACCCAGTACTTC. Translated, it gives CASSLDRAFRETQYF.

The CDR3 reads CASTTKSWTEAFF. CDR3 coding DNA: TGTGCCAGTACTACTAAGTCGTGGACTGAAGCTTTCTTT. J is TRBJ1-1 and V is TRBV19; no clear D. This CDR3 contains 13 residues. V was shortened by 7 bases and J by 5 bases, with 14 bases between the two germline ends. The germline gives CDR1 LNHDA, CDR2 SQIVND (reference sequence).

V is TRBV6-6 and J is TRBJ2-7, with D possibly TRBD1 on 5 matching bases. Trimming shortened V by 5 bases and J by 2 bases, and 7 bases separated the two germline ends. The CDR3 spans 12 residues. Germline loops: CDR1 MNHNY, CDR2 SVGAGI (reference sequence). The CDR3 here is CASSTTAYEQYF. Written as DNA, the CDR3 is TGTGCCAGCAGTACGACAGCCTACGAGCAGTACTTC.